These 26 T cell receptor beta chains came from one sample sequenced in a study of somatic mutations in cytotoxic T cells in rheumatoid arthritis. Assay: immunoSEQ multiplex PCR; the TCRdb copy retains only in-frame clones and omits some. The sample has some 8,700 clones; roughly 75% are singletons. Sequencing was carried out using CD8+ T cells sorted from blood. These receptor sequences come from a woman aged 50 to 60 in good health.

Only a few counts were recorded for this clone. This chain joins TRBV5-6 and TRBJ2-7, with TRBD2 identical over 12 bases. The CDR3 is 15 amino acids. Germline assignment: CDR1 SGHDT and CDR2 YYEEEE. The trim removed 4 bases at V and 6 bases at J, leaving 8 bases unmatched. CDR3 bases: TGTGCCAGCAGCCTCGAAGGACTAGCGGGGATCGAGCAGTACTTC. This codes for CASSLEGLAGIEQYF.

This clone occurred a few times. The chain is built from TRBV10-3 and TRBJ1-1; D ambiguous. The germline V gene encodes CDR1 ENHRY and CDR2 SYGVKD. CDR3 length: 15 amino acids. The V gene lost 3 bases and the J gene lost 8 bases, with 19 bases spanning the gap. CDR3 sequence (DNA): TGTGCCATCAGTGAATGGGCCGCAACCTACGTGGAAGCTTTCTTT. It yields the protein CAISEWAATYVEAFF.

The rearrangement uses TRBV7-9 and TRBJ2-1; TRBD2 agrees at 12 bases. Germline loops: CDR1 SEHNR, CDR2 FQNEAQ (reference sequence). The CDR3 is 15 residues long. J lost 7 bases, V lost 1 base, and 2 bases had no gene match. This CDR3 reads CASSLGLAGGNEQFF. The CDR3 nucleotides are TGTGCCAGCAGCTTAGGCCTAGCGGGGGGGAATGAGCAGTTCTTC.

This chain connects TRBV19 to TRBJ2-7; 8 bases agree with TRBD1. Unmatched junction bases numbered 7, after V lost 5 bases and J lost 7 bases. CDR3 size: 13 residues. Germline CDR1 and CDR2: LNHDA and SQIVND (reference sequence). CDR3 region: CASSSGRGLEQYF. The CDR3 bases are TGTGCCAGTAGTTCGGGCAGGGGGCTTGAGCAGTACTTC.

CDR3 region: CASSNGGVEAFF. DNA of the CDR3: TGTGCCAGTAGTAATGGGGGGGTGGAAGCTTTCTTT. V is TRBV19 and J is TRBJ1-1; perhaps TRBD1 as D (5 bases). V was pared by 4 bases and J by 8 bases, with 11 bases between. This CDR3 region has 12 residues. Germline V gene sequence: CDR1 LNHDA, CDR2 SQIVND (reference sequence).

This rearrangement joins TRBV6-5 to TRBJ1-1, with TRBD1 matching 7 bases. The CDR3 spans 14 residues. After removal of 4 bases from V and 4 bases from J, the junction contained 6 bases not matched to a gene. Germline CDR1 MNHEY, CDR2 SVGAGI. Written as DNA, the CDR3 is TGTGCCAGCAGTTTAACAGGGGTGAGCACTGAAGCTTTCTTT. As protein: CASSLTGVSTEAFF.

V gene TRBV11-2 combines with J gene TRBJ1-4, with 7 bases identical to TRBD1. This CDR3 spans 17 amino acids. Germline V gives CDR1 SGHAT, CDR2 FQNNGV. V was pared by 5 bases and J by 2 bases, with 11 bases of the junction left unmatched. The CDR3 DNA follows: TGTGCCAGCAGCCCCGGGACAGAAGGCGTGACTAATGAAAAACTGTTTTTT. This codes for CASSPGTEGVTNEKLFF.

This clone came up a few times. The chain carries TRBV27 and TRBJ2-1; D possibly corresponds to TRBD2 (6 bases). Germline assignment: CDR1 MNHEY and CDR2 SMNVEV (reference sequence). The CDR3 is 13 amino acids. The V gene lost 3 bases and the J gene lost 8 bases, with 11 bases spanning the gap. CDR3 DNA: TGTGCCAGCAGTTTCCCGGGAGATTATGAGCAGTTCTTC. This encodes CASSFPGDYEQFF.

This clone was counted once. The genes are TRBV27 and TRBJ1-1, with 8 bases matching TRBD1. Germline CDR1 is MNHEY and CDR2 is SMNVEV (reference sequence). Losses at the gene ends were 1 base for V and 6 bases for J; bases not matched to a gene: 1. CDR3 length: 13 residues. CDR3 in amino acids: CASSLLDRAEAFF. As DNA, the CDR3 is TGTGCCAGCAGTTTATTGGACAGGGCTGAAGCTTTCTTT.

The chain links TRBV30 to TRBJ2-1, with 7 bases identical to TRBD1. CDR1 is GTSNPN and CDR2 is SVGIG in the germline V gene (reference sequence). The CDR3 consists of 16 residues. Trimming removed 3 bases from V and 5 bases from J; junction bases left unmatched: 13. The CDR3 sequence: CAWRLGLTGRDNEQFF. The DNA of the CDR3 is TGTGCCTGGAGGTTGGGGTTGACAGGGCGCGACAATGAGCAGTTCTTC.

The CDR3: CAGGPATNEKLFF. The CDR3 DNA is TGTGCCGGAGGGCCCGCAACTAATGAAAAACTGTTTTTT. The chain couples TRBV28 to TRBJ1-4; D is unresolved. V was trimmed by 11 bases and J by 0 bases, leaving 10 bases between them. Germline V gives CDR1 MDHEN, CDR2 SYDVKM. There are 13 residues in the CDR3.

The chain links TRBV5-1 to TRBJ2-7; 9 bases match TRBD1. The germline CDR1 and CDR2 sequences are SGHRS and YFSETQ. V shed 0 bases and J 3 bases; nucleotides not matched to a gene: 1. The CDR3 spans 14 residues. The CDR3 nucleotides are TGCGCCAGCAGCTTGGGGACAGGGGTCTACGAGCAGTACTTC. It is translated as CASSLGTGVYEQYF. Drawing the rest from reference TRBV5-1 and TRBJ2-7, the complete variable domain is KAGVTQTPRYLIKTRGQQVTLSCSPISGHRSVSWYQQTPGQGLQFLFEYFSETQRNKGNFPGRFSGRQFSNSRSEMNVSTLELGDSALYLCASSLGTGVYEQYFGPGTRLTVT.

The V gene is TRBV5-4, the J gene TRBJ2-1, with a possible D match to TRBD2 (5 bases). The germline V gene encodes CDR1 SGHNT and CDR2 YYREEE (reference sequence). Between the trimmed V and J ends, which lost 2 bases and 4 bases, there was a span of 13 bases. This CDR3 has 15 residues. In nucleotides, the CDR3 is TGTGCCAGCAGCTTACTCGGGGATCCTTACAATGAGCAGTTCTTC. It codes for CASSLLGDPYNEQFF.

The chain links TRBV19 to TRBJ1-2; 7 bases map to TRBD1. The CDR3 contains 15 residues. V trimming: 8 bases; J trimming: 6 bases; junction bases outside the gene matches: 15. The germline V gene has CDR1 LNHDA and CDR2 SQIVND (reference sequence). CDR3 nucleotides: TGTGCCAGTGTTTCCGGGACAGCCGGGGTCGATGGCTACACCTTC. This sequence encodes CASVSGTAGVDGYTF.

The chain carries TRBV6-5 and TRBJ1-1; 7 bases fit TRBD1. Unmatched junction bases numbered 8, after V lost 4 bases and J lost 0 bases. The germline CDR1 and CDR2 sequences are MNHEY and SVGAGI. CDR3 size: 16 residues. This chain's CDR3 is CASSSQYRGLNTEAFF. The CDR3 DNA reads TGTGCCAGCAGTTCCCAGTACAGGGGCCTGAACACTGAAGCTTTCTTT.

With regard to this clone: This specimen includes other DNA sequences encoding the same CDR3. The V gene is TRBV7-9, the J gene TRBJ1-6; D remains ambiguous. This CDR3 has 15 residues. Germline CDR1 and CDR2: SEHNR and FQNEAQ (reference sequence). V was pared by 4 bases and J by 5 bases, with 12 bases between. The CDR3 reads CASSSSSTNNSPLHF. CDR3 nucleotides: TGTGCCAGCAGCTCCTCCTCTACTAATAATTCACCCCTCCACTTT.

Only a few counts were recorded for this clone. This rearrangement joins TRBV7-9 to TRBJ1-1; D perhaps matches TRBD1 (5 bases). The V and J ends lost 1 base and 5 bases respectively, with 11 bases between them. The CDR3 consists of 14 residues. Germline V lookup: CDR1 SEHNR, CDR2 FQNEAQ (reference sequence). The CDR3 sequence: CASSLVGGSTEAFF. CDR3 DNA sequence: TGTGCCAGCAGCTTAGTGGGGGGGAGTACTGAAGCTTTCTTT. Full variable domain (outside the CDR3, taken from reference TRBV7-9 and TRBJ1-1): DTGVSQNPRHKITKRGQNVTFRCDPISEHNRLYWYRQTLGQGPEFLTYFQNEAQLEKSRLLSDRFSAERPKGSFSTLEIQRTEQGDSAMYLCASSLVGGSTEAFFGQGTRLTVV.

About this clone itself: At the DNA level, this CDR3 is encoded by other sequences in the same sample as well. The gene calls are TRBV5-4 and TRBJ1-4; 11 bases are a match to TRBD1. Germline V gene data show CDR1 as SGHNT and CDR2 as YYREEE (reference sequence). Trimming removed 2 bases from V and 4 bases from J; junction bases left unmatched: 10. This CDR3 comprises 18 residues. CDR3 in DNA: TGTGCCAGCAGCTTCCACCGGGACAGGGGGAACCGTAATGAAAAACTGTTTTTT. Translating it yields CASSFHRDRGNRNEKLFF.

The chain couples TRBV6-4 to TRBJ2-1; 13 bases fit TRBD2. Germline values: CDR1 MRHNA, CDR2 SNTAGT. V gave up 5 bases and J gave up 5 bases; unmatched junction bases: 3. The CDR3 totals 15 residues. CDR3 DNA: TGTGCCAGCAGTCAAGGGACTAGCGGGGACAATGAGCAGTTCTTC. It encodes CASSQGTSGDNEQFF.

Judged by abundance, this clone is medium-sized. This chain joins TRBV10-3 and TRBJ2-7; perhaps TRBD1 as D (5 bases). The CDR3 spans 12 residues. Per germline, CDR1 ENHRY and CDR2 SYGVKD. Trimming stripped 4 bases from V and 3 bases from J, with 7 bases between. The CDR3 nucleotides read TGTGCCATCAGTGTAGGGGACTACGAGCAGTACTTC. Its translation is CAISVGDYEQYF.

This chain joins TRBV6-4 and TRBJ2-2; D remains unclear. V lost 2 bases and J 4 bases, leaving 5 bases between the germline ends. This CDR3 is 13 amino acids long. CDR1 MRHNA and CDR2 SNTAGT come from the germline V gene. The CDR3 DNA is TGTGCCAGCAGTGACGTGAGCACCGGGGAGCTGTTTTTT. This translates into CASSDVSTGELFF.

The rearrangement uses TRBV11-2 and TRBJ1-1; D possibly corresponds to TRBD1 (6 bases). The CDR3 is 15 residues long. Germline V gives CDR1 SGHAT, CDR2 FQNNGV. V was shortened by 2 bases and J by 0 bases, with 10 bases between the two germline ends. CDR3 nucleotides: TGTGCCAGCAGCTTAAGTCAGGGGTTGAACACTGAAGCTTTCTTT. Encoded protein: CASSLSQGLNTEAFF.

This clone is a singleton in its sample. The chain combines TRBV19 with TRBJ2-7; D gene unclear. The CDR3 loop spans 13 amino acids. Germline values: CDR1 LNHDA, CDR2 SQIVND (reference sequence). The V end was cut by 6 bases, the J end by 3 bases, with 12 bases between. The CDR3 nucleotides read TGTGCCAGTAGCTCAACACAAAACTACGAGCAGTACTTC. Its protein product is CASSSTQNYEQYF.

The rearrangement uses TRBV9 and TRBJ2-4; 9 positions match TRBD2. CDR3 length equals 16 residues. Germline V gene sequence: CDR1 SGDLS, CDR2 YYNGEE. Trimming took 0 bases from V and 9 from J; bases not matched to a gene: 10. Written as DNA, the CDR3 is TGTGCCAGCAGCGTAGGCGCGGGGGGGCCTGGAGTCATTCAGTACTTC. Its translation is CASSVGAGGPGVIQYF.

The CDR3 nucleotides are TGTGCCAGCAGCTTCGGGGGGGGCTACGAGCAGTACTTC. It specifies CASSFGGGYEQYF. The chain links TRBV7-3 to TRBJ2-7; 8 nucleotides agree with TRBD2. CDR3 length: 13 residues. V dropped 3 bases and J dropped 3; count of bases not matched to a gene: 1. The germline CDR1 and CDR2 sequences are SGHTA and FQGTGA.

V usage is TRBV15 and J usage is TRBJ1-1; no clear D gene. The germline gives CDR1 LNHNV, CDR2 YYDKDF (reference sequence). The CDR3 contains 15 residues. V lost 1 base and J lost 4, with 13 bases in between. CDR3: CATSRVQAAGTEAFF. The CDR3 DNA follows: TGTGCCACCAGCAGAGTCCAGGCGGCGGGCACTGAAGCTTTCTTT.